This TCR beta chain was sequenced for a study of control samples from healthy donors and cancer patients. The assay was immunoSEQ multiplex PCR, and TCRdb's table has in-frame clones only and misses some. This sample has around 130,000 clones, with 75% to 95% found just once. This CDR3 is 14 amino acids long. V was pared by 0 bases and J by 6 bases, with 11 bases between. The V gene's germline CDR1 is SEHNR and CDR2 FQNEAQ (reference sequence). This receptor was identified in a man between 18 and 35 years old in good health. The genes are TRBV7-9 and TRBJ1-1; D is unresolved. Specimen: blood. CDR3 residues: CASSLALGLPEAFF. The CDR3 coding sequence is TGTGCCAGCAGCTTAGCGCTGGGTTTGCCTGAAGCTTTCTTT.